The rows below give T cell receptor beta chains drawn from one sample of a study of spatial heterogeneity in lung cancer. MiXCR was run by TCRdb on the 5' RACE reads, yielding one entry per CDR3 protein. The sample yields around 20,000 distinct CDR3 sequences, about 7.5% seen once. The sample consisted of lung tumor tissue, taken at surgery. The receptors were sampled from a male donor with early-stage non-small cell lung cancer. The CDR3 runs from the conserved cysteine through the conserved F or W. The D gene is left open where the match is weak. Clone size is stated in some rows and not others, as once, few, many or a class when expanded.

.	.	TRBJ2-5	TRBV12-3/TRBV12-4	TGTGCCAGCAGTTTAGCGGCCCAAGAGACCCAGTACTTC	CASSLAAQETQYF
few	TRBD1	TRBJ1-4	TRBV11-2	TGTGCCAGCAGCGCGACAGGGGGCCATGAAAAACTGTTTTTT	CASSATGGHEKLFF
few	.	TRBJ1-1	TRBV12-3/TRBV12-4	TGTGCCAGCAGTATGCTTGGAGAGTCAGCTTTCTTT	CASSMLGESAFF
many	TRBD1	TRBJ1-2	TRBV7-9	TGTGCCAGCAGCGGACAGGCTCCTAACTATGGCTACACCTTC	CASSGQAPNYGYTF
.	.	TRBJ2-6	TRBV19	TGTGCCAGTAGTCTTCGGGACGGACGCTCTGGGGCCAACGTCCTGACTTTC	CASSLRDGRSGANVLTF
many	.	TRBJ1-5	TRBV9	TGTGCCAGCAGCGTAGACGGGAGTAGCAATCAGCCCCAGCATTTT	CASSVDGSSNQPQHF
many	.	TRBJ1-5	TRBV30	TGTGCCTGGAGTGTTGACGAGAATCAGCCCCAGCATTTT	CAWSVDENQPQHF
medium-sized	.	TRBJ2-2	TRBV5-1	TGCGCCAGCACCGAGCCGGCGGGGACGAGATACACTGCGGGGGAGCTGTTTTTT	CASTEPAGTRYTAGELFF
few	.	TRBJ2-4	TRBV3-1	TGTGCCAGCAGCCAAGAAATGGCTAGGCCGTACTTC	CASSQEMARPYF
.	.	TRBJ2-7	TRBV14	TGTGCCAGCCTAGGACCACCCTCCTACGAGCAGTACTTC	CASLGPPSYEQYF
many	.	TRBJ2-3	TRBV5-6	TGTGCCAGCAGCCCGGGCAACACAGATACGCAGTATTTT	CASSPGNTDTQYF
large	.	TRBJ2-3	TRBV28	TGTGCCAGCAGTCAGGACTTTTATACGCAGTATTTT	CASSQDFYTQYF
.	.	TRBJ2-2	TRBV14	TGTGCCAGCAGTCAGACATTTTTTGGGACCGGGGAGCTGTTTTTT	CASSQTFFGTGELFF
.	TRBD2	TRBJ2-7	TRBV30	TGTGCCTGGAGTGTACGAGGGACTAGTCGGTACGAGCAGTACTTC	CAWSVRGTSRYEQYF
.	.	TRBJ2-2	TRBV10-2	TGCGCCAGCAGTCCGAGCACCGGGGAGCTGTTTTTT	CASSPSTGELFF
many	TRBD1	TRBJ2-5	TRBV10-3	TGTGCCATCAGTTATCGGACAGGGGCAAGTGAGACCCAGTACTTC	CAISYRTGASETQYF
.	TRBD1	TRBJ2-1	TRBV2	TGTGCCAGCCAGGGACAGGAGGAATCCCTGGGCAATGAGCAGTTCTTC	CASQGQEESLGNEQFF
.	.	TRBJ1-2	TRBV29-1	TGCAGCGTTGAGCAGGGGAGCTATGGCTACACCTTC	CSVEQGSYGYTF
many	TRBD1	TRBJ2-6	TRBV28	TGTGCCAGCAGGAGACAGGGGTCTGGGGCCAACGTCCTGACTTTC	CASRRQGSGANVLTF
few	.	TRBJ1-2	TRBV12-3/TRBV12-4	TGTGCCAGCAGTTTTGCGGTGACGGTTACTAACTATGGCTACACCTTC	CASSFAVTVTNYGYTF
.	TRBD1	TRBJ2-7	TRBV19	TGTGCCAGCTCGGACAGGAGGATCTACGAGCAGTACTTC	CASSDRRIYEQYF
few	.	TRBJ2-7	TRBV20-1	TGCAGTGCCCGCCGGGGATACGAGCAGTACTTC	CSARRGYEQYF
.	.	TRBJ1-4	TRBV5-4	TGTGCCAGCAGCTTGCGTAGCACTAATGAAAAACTGTTTTTT	CASSLRSTNEKLFF
many	TRBD2	TRBJ2-5	TRBV27	TGTGCCAGCAGTTTACTAGCGGGGGGGCTGGGGGAGACCCAGTACTTC	CASSLLAGGLGETQYF
.	.	TRBJ1-1	TRBV4-2	TGTGCCAGCAGCCAAGATCCCGGCGACAGGCCGCGGGTCACTGAAGCTTTCTTT	CASSQDPGDRPRVTEAFF
many	.	TRBJ1-3	TRBV4-3	TGCGCCAGCAGCCAAGATCACGACTCTCCGGTCTCTGGAAACACCATATATTTT	CASSQDHDSPVSGNTIYF
large	.	TRBJ1-5	TRBV12-3/TRBV12-4	TGTGCCAGCAGTTTAGGCCTCCGCCAGCCCCAGCATTTT	CASSLGLRQPQHF
few	TRBD1	TRBJ2-6	TRBV13	TGTGCCAGCAACCGACAGGGGGACAGCTCTGGGGCCAACGTCCTGACTTTC	CASNRQGDSSGANVLTF
many	.	TRBJ2-1	TRBV15	TGTGCCACCAGCAGAGAACCCCTCAATGAGCAGTTCTTC	CATSREPLNEQFF
medium-sized	.	TRBJ1-6	TRBV30	TGTGCCTGGAGTGTACAGCAACAGACAACCCTCCACTTT	CAWSVQQQTTLHF
large	TRBD1	TRBJ1-1	TRBV29-1	TGCAGCGTTGATACCCTTATACAGGGGAGGTACACTGAAGCTTTCTTT	CSVDTLIQGRYTEAFF
many	.	TRBJ1-5	TRBV7-7	TGTGCTAGCAGCTTAGGGGAGAGACAGCCCCAGCATTTT	CASSLGERQPQHF
many	TRBD2	TRBJ2-3	TRBV7-8	TGTGCCAGCAGCACGGGACTAGCGACCACAGATACGCAGTATTTT	CASSTGLATTDTQYF
few	TRBD2	TRBJ2-3	TRBV5-1	TGCGCCAGCAGCTTGAAGCTAGCGGGGGGCACAGATACGCAGTATTTT	CASSLKLAGGTDTQYF
many	TRBD1	TRBJ1-1	TRBV10-3	TGTGCCATCAGCCAGGAGACAGGGGAAGCTTTCTTT	CAISQETGEAFF
many	.	TRBJ1-2	TRBV4-1	TGCGCCAGCAGCCAAGGCCCGGGGCAAACGTATAGCTACACCTTC	CASSQGPGQTYSYTF
many	.	TRBJ1-2	TRBV29-1	TGCAGCGTTGAGGGGCAGGGTATAGGCTATGGCTACACCTTC	CSVEGQGIGYGYTF
many	TRBD1	TRBJ1-6	TRBV3-1	TGTGCCAGCAGCCAAGGGACAGGGGACTCACCCCTCCACTTT	CASSQGTGDSPLHF
.	TRBD2	TRBJ2-1	TRBV6-6	TGTGCCAGCAGTTACTCGGGACTAGCGGGGGGGAGCTCCTACAATGAGCAGTTCTTC	CASSYSGLAGGSSYNEQFF
many	TRBD1	TRBJ2-3	TRBV20-1	TGCAGTGACGTGGACAGGACAGATACGCAGTATTTT	CSDVDRTDTQYF
many	TRBD2	TRBJ2-5	TRBV5-1	TGCGCCAGCAGCTTGGTTGCGGGGGGCGTTCAAGAGACCCAGTACTTC	CASSLVAGGVQETQYF
many	.	TRBJ1-4	TRBV20-1	TGCAGTGCTGGGCGCGGGGGGGCAACTAATGAAAAACTGTTTTTT	CSAGRGGATNEKLFF
many	.	TRBJ2-3	TRBV7-8	TGTGCCAGCAGCTGGGGGGGCTCCACAGATACGCAGTATTTT	CASSWGGSTDTQYF
few	.	TRBJ2-5	TRBV5-6	TGTGCCAGCAGCTTGGCAGGGGCGGAGACCCAGTACTTC	CASSLAGAETQYF
many	TRBD1	TRBJ1-1	TRBV6-6	TGTGCCAGCAGGCGACAGGGGCCGAGCACTGAAGCTTTCTTT	CASRRQGPSTEAFF
many	.	TRBJ2-1	TRBV7-2	TGTGCCAGCAGCTTAGCCCCCGGGCACTACAATGAGCAGTTCTTC	CASSLAPGHYNEQFF
medium-sized	.	TRBJ2-3	TRBV12-3/TRBV12-4	TGTGCCAGCAGTTTATTGGGCAGAACTAGCACAGATACGCAGTATTTT	CASSLLGRTSTDTQYF
many	.	TRBJ1-5	TRBV20-1	TGCAGTGCGGACACGCCTTACAATCAGCCCCAGCATTTT	CSADTPYNQPQHF
many	.	TRBJ2-1	TRBV6-6	TGTGCCAGCAGTCTTGGAGATTACAATGAGCAGTTCTTC	CASSLGDYNEQFF
many	.	TRBJ1-6	TRBV20-1	TGCAGTGCGAGACAGGCTGATAATTCACCCCTCCACTTT	CSARQADNSPLHF
many	.	TRBJ2-5	TRBV5-3	TGTGCCAGAAGCCCTGGACAGAAAGAAGAGACCCAGTACTTC	CARSPGQKEETQYF
few	.	TRBJ2-3	TRBV7-3	TGTGCCAGCAGCTTACTGCTCACAGATACGCAGTATTTT	CASSLLLTDTQYF